This entry lists 24 T cell receptor beta chains sequenced from one sample in a study of post-analysis software for immune sequencing data. Unique molecular identifiers were built into the TCR beta cDNA libraries. TCRdb fed the PCR reads into MiXCR, producing one record per CDR3 protein. The data hold roughly 200,000 distinct CDR3 sequences, with approximately 30% observed a single time. No antigens are known for them. The study's findings and limits: Controls showed lower frequencies than patients for five TRBV segments, and TRBV5-6, TRBV5-1 and TRBV20-1 were among these.

Sample: blood. These TCRs come from a girl aged 2 to 17 with multiple sclerosis.

This clonotype was seen repeatedly, ten times or more. This rearrangement joins TRBV9 to TRBJ1-2; 7 bases are shared with TRBD1. The germline CDR1 and CDR2 sequences are SGDLS and YYNGEE. This CDR3 contains 16 residues. The V and J ends lost 3 bases and 4 bases, in that order; junction bases with no gene match: 12. The CDR3 protein is CASSGSGTDYFYGYTF. The CDR3 DNA sequence: TGTGCCAGCAGCGGGTCCGGGACAGACTATTTCTATGGCTACACCTTC. Filled out from reference TRBV9 and TRBJ1-2, the complete variable domain reads DSGVTQTPKHLITATGQRVTLRCSPRSGDLSVYWYQQSLDQGLQFLIQYYNGEERAKGNILERFSAQQFPDLHSELNLSSLELGDSALYFCASSGSGTDYFYGYTFGSGTRLTVV.

Only one count was recorded for this clonotype. The chain uses TRBV29-1 and TRBJ2-3, with 7 bases matching TRBD1. Germline V gives CDR1 SQVTM, CDR2 ANQGSEA. The CDR3 loop spans 14 amino acids. V shed 4 bases and J 2 bases; nucleotides not matched to a gene: 6. In DNA, the CDR3 is TGCAGCGTTGCCGGGACAGCGTCCACAGATACGCAGTATTTT. Translation: CSVAGTASTDTQYF.

This clonotype came up many times. The chain employs TRBV7-3 and TRBJ2-1; a weak D match, TRBD2 (6 bases). The ends were cut back, 5 bases at V and 8 bases at J, with 16 bases in the middle. The CDR3 loop spans 14 amino acids. Germline V lookup: CDR1 SGHTA, CDR2 FQGTGA. The CDR3 bases are TGTGCCAGCAGCCCAGTTAGTTGGGGGGATGAGCAGTTCTTC. Encoded protein: CASSPVSWGDEQFF. The variable domain in full, with the rest retrieved from reference TRBV7-3 and TRBJ2-1, is GAGVSQTPSNKVTEKGKYVELRCDPISGHTALYWYRQSLGQGPEFLIYFQGTGAADDSGLPNDRFFAVRPEGSVSTLKIQRTERGDSAVYLCASSPVSWGDEQFFGPGTRLTVL.

This clonotype showed up just a few times. J is TRBJ1-1 and V is TRBV18; no definite D call. The CDR3 spans 13 residues. Trimming removed 0 bases at V and 4 bases at J, with 6 bases between. Per the germline V gene, CDR1 is KGHSH and CDR2 is LQKENI. The CDR3 region is CASSPPKVTEAFF. For the CDR3, the DNA is TGTGCCAGCTCACCACCGAAGGTCACTGAAGCTTTCTTT.

The V gene is TRBV20-1, the J gene TRBJ2-5; D remains ambiguous. This CDR3 is built from 14 residues. V dropped 0 bases and J dropped 5 bases, with 13 bases sitting between them. Germline values: CDR1 DFQATT, CDR2 SNEGSKA (reference sequence). CDR3 bases: TGCAGTGCTAGAGACAGGCGGATTGGGGAGACCCAGTACTTC. This codes for CSARDRRIGETQYF.

Notes on this clonotype: A much bigger clone sits one base away, suggesting this may be a read error. The chain uses TRBV15 and TRBJ2-3; weak D call: TRBD2 (6 bases). CDR1 LNHNV and CDR2 YYDKDF come from the germline V gene (reference sequence). CDR3 length: 14 residues. The CDR3 DNA follows: TGTACCACCAGCAGCGGACTACCGGTAGATACGCAGTATTTT. Translation gives CTTSSGLPVDTQYF.

This clonotype was picked up a small number of times. V usage is TRBV15 and J usage is TRBJ2-7; D call uncertain. The germline V gene has CDR1 LNHNV and CDR2 YYDKDF (reference sequence). Trimming removed 1 base at V and 7 bases at J, with 8 bases between. The CDR3 is 12 residues long. The CDR3 DNA sequence: TGTGCCACCAGCAGAGGGGTGGAGGAGCAGTACTTC. Encoded protein: CATSRGVEEQYF.

The chain combines TRBV2 with TRBJ2-1, with D possibly matching TRBD2 (5 bases). The V gene's germline CDR1 is SNHLY and CDR2 FYNNEI. The CDR3 is 12 amino acids. Trimming removed 6 bases at V and 6 bases at J, with 9 bases between. The chain's CDR3 is CASSAGINEQFF. The CDR3 DNA reads as TGTGCCAGCAGCGCCGGGATCAATGAGCAGTTCTTC.

This clonotype occurred many times. V gene TRBV6-2 or TRBV6-3 combines with J gene TRBJ2-3; no firm D call. Trimming removed 8 bases from V and 5 bases from J, with 2 bases in between. This CDR3 has 9 amino acids. Germline V gene lookup returns CDR1 MNHEY and CDR2 SVGEGT. Here the CDR3 reads CASGDTQYF. CDR3 DNA: TGTGCCAGCGGAGATACGCAGTATTTT.

The V call is TRBV7-2, the J call TRBJ2-1; maybe TRBD1 (8 bases). The CDR3 is 18 amino acids. Germline values: CDR1 SGHTA, CDR2 FQGNSA. V was clipped by 7 bases and J by 5 bases, with 27 bases between them. CDR3 residues: CASTKDRVHSGLNNEQFF. For the CDR3, the DNA is TGTGCCAGCACCAAGGACAGGGTGCATAGCGGGCTTAACAATGAGCAGTTCTTC.

CDR3 in DNA: TGCAGCGTTGCGCCCGGGACGGTGGACCGATCTGGGGCCAACGTCCTGACTTTC. Translating gives CSVAPGTVDRSGANVLTF. The gene calls are TRBV29-1 and TRBJ2-6, with D perhaps being TRBD1 or TRBD2 (5 bases each). Germline V gene sequence: CDR1 SQVTM, CDR2 ANQGSEA. Trimming stripped 4 bases from V and 1 base from J, with 20 bases between. The CDR3 runs 18 residues.

The chain has TRBV7-6 and TRBJ2-3, with D unclear. This CDR3 spans 12 amino acids. Germline CDR1 reads SGHVS; CDR2 reads FNYEAQ. V lost 5 bases to trimming and J lost 5 bases, with 8 bases between them. DNA for the CDR3: TGTGCCAGCAGCCGTTCTGTAGATACGCAGTATTTT. This translates into CASSRSVDTQYF.

This clonotype has a handful of counts. The chain carries TRBV20-1 and TRBJ1-1; TRBD1 agrees at 7 bases. V was pared by 3 bases and J by 0 bases, with 7 bases of the junction left unmatched. Germline V gene data show CDR1 as DFQATT and CDR2 as SNEGSKA (reference sequence). The length of the CDR3 is 15 residues. This chain's CDR3 is CSARGQSFMNTEAFF. CDR3 DNA: TGCAGTGCTAGGGGACAGTCTTTCATGAACACTGAAGCTTTCTTT.

The table lists this clonotype with a few counts. A read error may explain this, as a much larger clone is one base away. V and J are TRBV6-5 and TRBJ2-1; D might be TRBD2 (5 bases). Trimming removed 2 bases from V and 4 bases from J, with 18 bases in between. CDR3 length: 17 residues. Germline V gene sequence: CDR1 MNHEY, CDR2 SVGAGI. The DNA of the CDR3 is TGTGCCAGCAGTTACGCGCCCCCTAGCCGTCATTACAATGAGCAGTTCTTC. This translates into CASSYAPPSRHYNEQFF.

As concerns this clonotype: This could be a read error, since a much larger clone is one nucleotide away. The chain carries TRBV7-2 and TRBJ2-5; D perhaps matches TRBD2 (6 bases). The CDR3 contains 16 residues. V was shortened by 0 bases and J by 2 bases, with 13 bases between the two germline ends. The germline V gene encodes CDR1 SGHTA and CDR2 FQGNSA. Written as DNA, the CDR3 is TGTGCCAGCAGCTTAGCGCGCTCGCGGGGTCAAGAGACCCAGTACTTC. Encoded protein: CASSLARSRGQETQYF.

The genes are TRBV4-1 and TRBJ2-4; 13 bases line up with TRBD2. This CDR3 spans 17 amino acids. V lost 1 base, J lost 4 bases, and 4 bases stayed unmatched. The germline gives CDR1 MGHRA, CDR2 YSYEKL. The CDR3 region is CASSQVTSGRNKNIQYF. The CDR3 DNA is TGCGCCAGCAGCCAAGTGACTAGCGGGAGGAATAAAAACATTCAGTACTTC.

In this sample, this clonotype turned up many times. This chain joins TRBV10-3 and TRBJ1-1; D is possibly TRBD1 (6 bases). CDR3 length: 15 residues. V dropped 0 bases and J dropped 2 bases, with 10 bases sitting between them. Germline CDR1 reads ENHRY; CDR2 reads SYGVKD. The CDR3 region is CAISESGRGNTEAFF. CDR3 bases: TGTGCCATCAGTGAGTCAGGCAGGGGAAACACTGAAGCTTTCTTT.

Note on this clonotype: Just one base apart from a much larger clone, this may be a read error. V usage is TRBV10-3 and J usage is TRBJ2-5, with D hard to call. The CDR3 consists of 13 residues. Between the trimmed V and J ends, which lost 8 bases and 5 bases, there was a span of 15 bases. Germline values: CDR1 ENHRY, CDR2 SYGVKD. The CDR3 DNA follows: TGTGCCATCGGGTCCGGGTTGGGGGAGACCCAGTACTTC. As protein: CAIGSGLGETQYF.

This clonotype was picked up a small number of times. One base away lies a much larger clone, so this may be a sequencing read error. The chain recombines TRBV12-3 or TRBV12-4 with TRBJ1-2; D is undetermined. The CDR3 is 13 residues long. The CDR3 region has the DNA TGTGCCAGCAGATCCAAAGAAGGCTATGACTACACCTTC. This sequence encodes CASRSKEGYDYTF.

This clonotype came up many times. CDR3 nucleotide sequence: TGCAGTGCACAGACTAGCGGATGGGAGACCCAGTACTTC. It specifies CSAQTSGWETQYF. The V and J genes are TRBV20-1 and TRBJ2-5; 9 nucleotides align to TRBD2. The CDR3 sequence is 13 residues long. Germline V gene sequence: CDR1 DFQATT, CDR2 SNEGSKA (reference sequence). V lost 6 bases and J lost 5; bases outside the gene matches: 7.

This clonotype has ten or more counts. The chain recombines TRBV20-1 with TRBJ2-1, with 8 bases lining up with TRBD1. V lost 7 bases and J lost 3; bases outside the gene matches: 8. The CDR3 has 14 residues. Germline CDR1 DFQATT, CDR2 SNEGSKA (reference sequence). The CDR3 bases are TGCAGTGAGGGGAGACAGGGGTACTACAATGAGCAGTTCTTC. Its translation is CSEGRQGYYNEQFF.

This clonotype showed up just a few times. With a much larger clone just one base away, this may be a read error. The J gene is TRBJ2-1, the V gene TRBV15; 9 bases line up with TRBD1. From germline, CDR1 is LNHNV and CDR2 YYDKDF (reference sequence). The CDR3 runs to 15 residues. The CDR3 sequence: CATNRGDRARNEQFF. CDR3 DNA: TGTGCCACCAACAGAGGGGACAGGGCACGGAATGAGCAGTTCTTC.

CDR3 sequence: CASSQSVSGYGYTF. CDR3 nucleotides: TGTGCCAGCAGCCAATCAGTTTCGGGCTATGGCTACACCTTC. The rearrangement uses TRBV3-1 and TRBJ1-2; D call uncertain. This CDR3 region has 14 residues. Between the trimmed V and J ends, which lost 2 bases and 4 bases, there was a span of 11 bases. Germline V CDR1 and CDR2: LGHDT, YNNKEL (reference sequence). Full variable domain (remainder filled in from reference TRBV3-1 and TRBJ1-2): DTAVSQTPKYLVTQMGNDKSIKCEQNLGHDTMYWYKQDSKKFLKIMFSYNNKELIINETVPNRFSPKSPDKAHLNLHINSLELGDSAVYFCASSQSVSGYGYTFGSGTRLTVV.

The chain combines TRBV7-9 with TRBJ1-2; 7 positions agree with TRBD1. The germline V gene encodes CDR1 SEHNR and CDR2 FQNEAQ (reference sequence). Trimming took 4 bases from V and 4 from J; bases not matched to a gene: 6. The CDR3 sequence is 14 residues long. The CDR3 sequence is CASSSTGLSYGYTF. DNA of the CDR3: TGTGCCAGCAGCTCGACAGGGCTCAGCTATGGCTACACCTTC.